This passage covers 6 T cell receptor beta chains from one sample sequenced in a study of T cell repertoires in cytomegalovirus infection (dated by TCRdb to between 2019 and 2020). The treatment or condition label on this specimen signifies: in vitro stimulation with specific CMV peptide epitopes to enrich CMV-specific T cells. Reads for this sample came from an Illumina HiSeq 1500. TCRdb applied fastp at Q25 and MiXCR to the public reads, then kept only in-frame beta chains. Each entry merges the rows of one CDR3 protein and shows their most common DNA and genes. The sample profile shows 650,000 to 900,000 distinct CDR3 sequences; about 28% of them were found once. The ten largest clones add up to about an eighth of the sample. Antigens of these TCRs are unknown. Here the sequenced sample was cultured CD8+ T cells from PBMCs, taken from culture after CMV antigen stimulation. The receptors originated from a human donor in good health (CMV status not recorded). Some clones in this sample may be carry-over from other donors' samples.

The V and J genes are TRBV7-9 and TRBJ2-2, with D perhaps being TRBD1 or TRBD2 (5 bases each). Germline V gene sequence: CDR1 SEHNR, CDR2 FQNEAQ (reference sequence). CDR3 size: 15 residues. V was clipped by 5 bases and J by 0 bases, with 10 bases between them. The CDR3 DNA is TGTGCCAGCAGCGGGGCTAGCTCGAACACCGGGGAGCTGTTTTTT. Residues: CASSGASSNTGELFF.

This clonotype was detected a few times. The gene calls are TRBV4-1 and TRBJ2-3; the match to TRBD2 covers 8 bases. The V gene's germline CDR1 is MGHRA and CDR2 YSYEKL. V dropped 0 bases and J dropped 1; count of bases not matched to a gene: 9. There are 18 residues in the CDR3. The DNA for the CDR3 is TGCGCCAGCAGCCAAGACCCCACCCCAGCGGGGGGCACAGATACGCAGTATTTT. It codes for CASSQDPTPAGGTDTQYF.

This chain connects TRBV12-3 or TRBV12-4 to TRBJ1-2; D not resolved. Between the trimmed V and J ends, which lost 4 bases and 6 bases, there was a span of 15 bases. This CDR3 comprises 14 residues. Here the CDR3 reads CASSSIPTVHGYTF. The DNA for the CDR3 is TGTGCCAGCAGTTCTATCCCGACGGTTCATGGCTACACCTTC.

This clonotype showed up many times. This chain joins TRBV7-2 and TRBJ2-1, with 11 nucleotides matching TRBD2. Germline V gene data show CDR1 as SGHTA and CDR2 as FQGNSA. The CDR3 extends over 17 amino acids. Losses at the gene ends were 5 bases for V and 4 bases for J; bases not matched to a gene: 10. The CDR3 nucleotides read TGTGCCAGCAGCGCAAAACGGGGACTAGCGGTATACAATGAGCAGTTCTTC. Residues: CASSAKRGLAVYNEQFF.

This clonotype occurred a few times. This chain links TRBV7-9 with TRBJ1-4; TRBD1 aligns across 9 bases. CDR1 and CDR2 from the germline V gene are SEHNR and FQNEAQ (reference sequence). J lost 7 bases, V lost 5 bases, and 11 bases had no gene match. This CDR3 contains 16 residues. The CDR3 is CASSLPGQGEGEKLFF. The CDR3 nucleotides read TGTGCCAGCAGCCTTCCGGGACAGGGTGAGGGTGAAAAACTGTTTTTT.

The V and J genes are TRBV6-5 and TRBJ2-1; 7 bases fit TRBD2. The germline V gene encodes CDR1 MNHEY and CDR2 SVGAGI. V lost 0 bases and J lost 9; bases outside the gene matches: 8. This CDR3 spans 15 amino acids. The CDR3 loop reads CASSYSSREGFEQFF. CDR3 coding DNA: TGTGCCAGCAGTTACTCGAGCAGGGAGGGGTTTGAGCAGTTCTTC.